The 10 T cell receptor beta chains reported below all come from one sample, sequenced in a study of T cells in Graves' hyperthyroidism and ophthalmopathy. Using RNA transcripts as the source, TCR beta CDR3 regions were amplified. HTBI primers drove first-round RT-PCR of the TCR CDR3. Each CDR3 protein is one row after TCRdb ran MiXCR on the multiplex PCR reads. In the table there are 400,000 to 500,000 distinct CDR3 sequences, roughly 15% of which are singletons. Sequenced sample: blood. These receptors all come from a man between 18 and 29 years old with Graves' ophthalmopathy.

This clonotype showed up many times. CDR3 nucleotides: TGCAGCGTTGAATTTGAGAATAAGGACGAGACCCAGTACTTC. It yields the protein CSVEFENKDETQYF. V usage is TRBV29-1 and J usage is TRBJ2-5; D call uncertain. Trimming removed 2 bases at V and 5 bases at J, with 15 bases between. Germline V CDR1 and CDR2: SQVTM, ANQGSEA. The CDR3 has 14 residues.

The table lists this clonotype with many counts. The rearrangement joins TRBV11-1 to TRBJ2-3; D unresolved. Germline V gene sequence: CDR1 SGHAT, CDR2 FQDESV (reference sequence). The length of the CDR3 is 14 residues. V was clipped by 4 bases and J by 2 bases, with 10 bases between them. CDR3 DNA: TGTGCCAGCAGCTCAAGCGCCGTCACAGATACGCAGTATTTT. Translated, it gives CASSSSAVTDTQYF.

This clonotype was seen repeatedly, ten times or more. The V call is TRBV3-1, the J call TRBJ2-7; TRBD1 is a possible D gene (5 bases). V dropped 2 bases and J dropped 9 bases, with 14 bases sitting between them. CDR1 is LGHDT, CDR2 YNNKEL, per germline (reference sequence). There are 13 residues in the CDR3. The CDR3 reads CASSQLRQGWQYF. The CDR3 DNA reads TGTGCCAGCAGCCAACTGCGTCAGGGATGGCAGTACTTC.

This clonotype was counted at least ten times. The chain joins TRBV20-1 to TRBJ2-7; 13 nucleotides line up with TRBD2. The V gene end was trimmed by 6 bases and the J gene end by 6 bases; junction bases not matched to a gene: 11. This CDR3 has 15 residues. The V gene's germline CDR1 is DFQATT and CDR2 SNEGSKA (reference sequence). CDR3 nucleotide sequence: TGCAGTGCGACAATTGGGACTAGCGGGAACTCCGAGCAGTACTTC. It specifies CSATIGTSGNSEQYF.

This clonotype was seen repeatedly, ten times or more. The chain carries TRBV28 and TRBJ1-2; D gene unclear. The V end was cut by 5 bases, the J end by 1 base, with 11 bases between. CDR3 size: 14 residues. Germline V gene data show CDR1 as MDHEN and CDR2 as SYDVKM. The chain's CDR3 is CASSPLDLNYGYTF. CDR3 bases: TGTGCCAGCAGTCCCCTGGACCTTAACTATGGCTACACCTTC.

This clonotype was found a few times. CDR3 nucleotide sequence: TGTGCCAGCAGTTATCGGGCCCTGGGGATTTCCGGGGAGCTGTTTTTT. Translating it yields CASSYRALGISGELFF. The chain has TRBV27 and TRBJ2-2, with D unclear. Trimming removed 4 bases from V and 6 bases from J, with 18 bases in between. Germline-derived CDR1 and CDR2 are MNHEY and SMNVEV (reference sequence). This CDR3 contains 16 residues.

This sequence joins TRBV10-1 and TRBJ2-7; perhaps D is TRBD1 or TRBD2 (5 bases each). This CDR3 comprises 14 residues. V was clipped by 0 bases and J by 6 bases, with 12 bases between them. Germline-derived CDR1 and CDR2 are WNHNN and SYGVQD (reference sequence). CDR3 bases: TGCGCCAGCAGTGAGTCTCGAGACGGGGCCGAGCAGTACTTC. This encodes CASSESRDGAEQYF.

This clonotype occurred many times. This chain connects TRBV6-1 to TRBJ2-5; TRBD1 agrees at 8 bases. This CDR3 contains 16 residues. Germline V gives CDR1 MNHNS, CDR2 SASEGT. Losses at the gene ends were 2 bases for V and 0 bases for J; bases not matched to a gene: 5. The CDR3 protein is CASSEYAGGYQETQYF. The CDR3 nucleotides are TGTGCCAGCAGTGAATATGCAGGGGGCTACCAAGAGACCCAGTACTTC.

V and J are TRBV30 and TRBJ2-7; D might be TRBD2 (6 bases). Germline V lookup: CDR1 GTSNPN, CDR2 SVGIG (reference sequence). This CDR3 has 14 amino acids. Trimming removed 5 bases from V and 2 bases from J, with 16 bases in between. CDR3 DNA: TGTGCCTGGGGGACCGGGACTTGGACCTACGAGCAGTACTTC. Translation: CAWGTGTWTYEQYF.

This clonotype was seen a few times. This rearrangement joins TRBV30 to TRBJ2-2; tentatively, D is TRBD1 (5 bases). Trimming took off 3 bases at V and 3 bases at J, with 20 bases between the two ends. This CDR3 spans 17 amino acids. Germline V gene data show CDR1 as GTSNPN and CDR2 as SVGIG (reference sequence). The CDR3 protein is CAWSFSVPGFDTGELFF. The CDR3 DNA reads as TGTGCCTGGAGCTTTTCGGTCCCAGGGTTTGACACCGGGGAGCTGTTTTTT.